This T cell receptor beta chain emerged from a study of T cells in Graves' hyperthyroidism and ophthalmopathy. Study-wide context: The authors collected peripheral blood at initial diagnosis, before any treatment.

Study findings and constraints: In simple terms, a model built on 13 V-J features told ophthalmopathy apart from stable hyperthyroidism.

Clinical Activity Scores of at least 3, NOSPECS grades of at least 4 and durations under 3 months characterized ophthalmopathy patients. The authors obtained PBMCs from about 9.5 ml of fresh peripheral blood. Per the germline V gene, CDR1 is SGHAT and CDR2 is FQNNGV. The CDR3 is 16 residues long. J gave up 3 bases and V 2 bases, and 5 bases lay outside the gene matches. This clonotype showed up many times. Its antigen remains unidentified. RNA transcripts yielded amplified TCR beta CDR3 regions. HTBI primers were the set used in a first-round RT-PCR of the TCR CDR3. MiXCR, applied by TCRdb to the multiplex PCR reads, yields one record per CDR3 protein. The sample holds nearly 250,000 distinct CDR3 sequences, over 20% seen once.

The sequence was obtained from a woman between 40 and 55 years old with Graves' ophthalmopathy. This rearrangement joins TRBV11-2 to TRBJ1-5, with 9 positions matching TRBD1. Sequencing was done on a sample of blood. CDR3 residues: CASSLQGQGINQPQHF. The CDR3 DNA reads TGTGCCAGCAGCTTACAGGGACAGGGAATCAATCAGCCCCAGCATTTT. The full variable domain, completed using reference TRBV11-2 and TRBJ1-5, is EAGVAQSPRYKIIEKRQSVAFWCNPISGHATLYWYQQILGQGPKLLIQFQNNGVVDDSQLPKDRFSAERLKGVDSTLKIQPAKLEDSAVYLCASSLQGQGINQPQHFGDGTRLSIL.